The 17 T cell receptor beta chains presented below share a single source sample, sequenced in a study of human T cells and chemical hapten exposure. Regarding time point: patch test 3, about 24 weeks after DPC sensitization. The treatment: therapeutic diphenylcyclopropenone sensitization with weekly scalp DPC. TCRdb analysed the RACE reads with MiXCR anew, one entry per CDR3 protein. This sample yields roughly 200,000 distinct CDR3 sequences, of which about 22% are seen a single time; under 2.5% belongs to the top ten. Specimen: whole blood, collected in connection with sensitization to the hapten diphenylcyclopropenone (DPC). These TCRs come from a woman aged 40 to 50 with alopecia areata. Some clones in this sample may be carry-over from other donors' samples.

This clonotype came up once. The V gene is TRBV14, the J gene TRBJ2-1; D possibly corresponds to TRBD2 (6 bases). Germline loops: CDR1 SGHDN, CDR2 FVKESK. The CDR3 sequence is 16 residues long. The germline V and J ends were trimmed by 1 base and 8 bases, with 18 bases remaining between them. This CDR3 is CASSQVGSSAYDEQFF. CDR3 DNA: TGTGCCAGCAGCCAAGTCGGATCTAGCGCGTACGATGAGCAGTTCTTC.

V gene TRBV6-2 or TRBV6-3 combines with J gene TRBJ2-1; no definite D call. Germline V CDR1 and CDR2: MNHEY, SVGEGT. V was shortened by 7 bases and J by 4 bases, with 11 bases between the two germline ends. The CDR3 covers 13 residues. CDR3 nucleotides: TGTGCCAGCACCCAGCAGTTTTACAATGAGCAGTTCTTC. Its translation: CASTQQFYNEQFF.

V is TRBV7-2 and J is TRBJ1-2; possibly TRBD1 for D (6 bases). Germline V CDR1 and CDR2: SGHTA, FQGNSA. Trimming cost V 5 bases and J 4 bases, with 11 bases left between them. The CDR3 is made up of 13 amino acids. This CDR3 is CASSKGQIYGYTF. The CDR3 DNA is TGTGCCAGCAGCAAAGGACAGATCTATGGCTACACCTTC.

Written as DNA, the CDR3 is TGTGCCAGCAGTGACTATTATACGCAGTATTTT. Protein product: CASSDYYTQYF. This chain joins TRBV28 and TRBJ2-3; D perhaps matches TRBD2 (5 bases). The CDR3 runs 11 residues. The V end was cut by 5 bases, the J end by 7 bases, with 7 bases between. Germline V gene data show CDR1 as MDHEN and CDR2 as SYDVKM. Full variable domain (missing parts from reference TRBV28 and TRBJ2-3): DVKVTQSSRYLVKRTGEKVFLECVQDMDHENMFWYRQDPGLGLRLIYFSYDVKMKEKGDIPEGYSVSREKKERFSLILESASTNQTSMYLCASSDYYTQYFGPGTRLTVL.

The DNA of the CDR3 is TGCGCCACCGGCATTGACACAGATACGCAGTATTTT. It specifies CATGIDTDTQYF. The rearrangement uses TRBV5-1 and TRBJ2-3; D is unclear. CDR3 length: 12 amino acids. The V end lost 9 bases, the J end lost 2 bases, and 10 bases lay between the germline ends. CDR1 is SGHRS, CDR2 YFSETQ, per germline.

This clonotype was picked up a small number of times. This chain connects TRBV5-1 to TRBJ2-5; weak D call: TRBD1 (5 bases). The germline gives CDR1 SGHRS, CDR2 YFSETQ. V lost 0 bases to trimming and J lost 4 bases, with 10 bases between them. This CDR3 has 14 amino acids. CDR3 sequence (DNA): TGCGCCAGCAGCTTGGGGTCAGGGTTAGAGACCCAGTACTTC. This translates into CASSLGSGLETQYF.

This chain joins TRBV12-3 or TRBV12-4 and TRBJ2-5; D possibly matches TRBD1 or TRBD2 (5 bases each). CDR3 length equals 14 residues. V was clipped by 5 bases and J by 3 bases, with 13 bases between them. The chain's CDR3 is CASSPRDGKETQYF. CDR3 nucleotide sequence: TGTGCCAGCAGTCCCAGGGACGGGAAAGAGACCCAGTACTTC.

This clonotype showed up just a few times. The chain joins TRBV20-1 to TRBJ1-2; maybe TRBD1 (6 bases). V lost 4 bases and J 6 bases, leaving 15 bases between the germline ends. Germline V gives CDR1 DFQATT, CDR2 SNEGSKA (reference sequence). This CDR3 is built from 13 residues. CDR3 in DNA: TGCAGTGCTACGAACCCAAACAGGGATGGCTACACCTTC. Translating it yields CSATNPNRDGYTF.

The chain combines TRBV29-1 with TRBJ2-3, with 7 bases aligning to TRBD2. J lost 4 bases, V lost 4 bases, and 11 bases had no gene match. This CDR3 has 15 residues. Germline CDR1 and CDR2: SQVTM and ANQGSEA. CDR3 region: CSVAIGGRGSDTQYF. The CDR3 region has the DNA TGCAGCGTTGCGATCGGCGGGAGAGGGTCAGATACGCAGTATTTT.

V gene TRBV28 combines with J gene TRBJ2-3; no reliable D call. The CDR3 is 13 residues long. Trimming shortened V by 6 bases and J by 1 base, and 8 bases separated the two germline ends. Germline values: CDR1 MDHEN, CDR2 SYDVKM. Written as DNA, the CDR3 is TGTGCCAGCAGCCCCCGGCGCACAGATACGCAGTATTTT. Its protein product is CASSPRRTDTQYF.

The chain is built from TRBV6-5 and TRBJ1-4; 9 positions agree with TRBD1. Germline V gene data show CDR1 as MNHEY and CDR2 as SVGAGI. V gave up 6 bases and J gave up 8 bases; unmatched junction bases: 4. This CDR3 is 13 amino acids long. The CDR3 nucleotides are TGTGCCAGCAGGGGGACAGGGTACGAAAAACTGTTTTTT. As protein: CASRGTGYEKLFF.

A few counts support this clonotype. The gene calls are TRBV20-1 and TRBJ2-1; tentative D call: TRBD2 (5 bases). V lost 3 bases, J lost 2 bases, and 5 bases lay in between. The CDR3 has 12 amino acids. The germline CDR1 and CDR2 sequences are DFQATT and SNEGSKA (reference sequence). The CDR3 DNA reads as TGCAGTGCTAGCGGGACCTACAATGAGCAGTTCTTC. This gives the protein CSASGTYNEQFF.

This rearrangement joins TRBV29-1 to TRBJ2-3; 10 bases match TRBD1. CDR1 and CDR2 from the germline V gene are SQVTM and ANQGSEA. The CDR3 is 14 amino acids. After removal of 6 bases from V and 4 bases from J, the junction contained 7 bases not matched to a gene. CDR3 nucleotides: TGCAGCGTCCGACCCGGGACAGGGGCAGATACGCAGTATTTT. Translated, it gives CSVRPGTGADTQYF.

This chain joins TRBV7-9 and TRBJ2-2; TRBD1 matches 11 bases. The J segment lost 4 bases and the V segment lost 5 bases, leaving 6 bases of the junction unmatched. The CDR3 runs to 16 residues. From germline, CDR1 is SEHNR and CDR2 FQNEAQ (reference sequence). In nucleotides, the CDR3 is TGTGCCAGCAGCACCTCCGGGACAGGGGGCACCGGGGAGCTGTTTTTT. Translating it yields CASSTSGTGGTGELFF.

The chain joins TRBV9 to TRBJ2-1; 8 positions match TRBD1. Germline trimming cut 1 base from V and 2 bases from J; bases unmatched to any gene: 2. The CDR3 extends over 15 amino acids. In germline, CDR1 is SGDLS, CDR2 YYNGEE. CDR3 DNA sequence: TGTGCCAGCAGCGTATCGACAGGGGCCTACAATGAGCAGTTCTTC. It is translated as CASSVSTGAYNEQFF. The entire variable domain, with the rest obtained from reference TRBV9 and TRBJ2-1, is as follows: DSGVTQTPKHLITATGQRVTLRCSPRSGDLSVYWYQQSLDQGLQFLIQYYNGEERAKGNILERFSAQQFPDLHSELNLSSLELGDSALYFCASSVSTGAYNEQFFGPGTRLTVL.

V is TRBV4-3 and J is TRBJ1-1; TRBD1 matches 7 bases. CDR3 length: 14 amino acids. V was pared by 1 base and J by 8 bases, with 7 bases of the junction left unmatched. Germline V gene data show CDR1 as LGHNA and CDR2 as YSLEER. The CDR3 region is CASSQVDRESEAFF. DNA of the CDR3: TGCGCCAGCAGCCAAGTAGACAGGGAATCCGAAGCTTTCTTT.

The genes are TRBV11-2 and TRBJ2-5; D unclear. This CDR3 has 14 residues. Germline loops: CDR1 SGHAT, CDR2 FQNNGV. V was trimmed by 4 bases and J by 5 bases, leaving 14 bases between them. The CDR3 DNA reads TGTGCCAGCAGCTCAAATGTCCAGTTGGAGACCCAGTACTTC. Amino acids: CASSSNVQLETQYF.